This T cell receptor beta chain was obtained from a study of tumor-infiltrating lymphocytes in localized non-small cell lung cancer. TCRdb keeps only in-frame clones here, not all; method: immunoSEQ multiplex PCR. Of about 23,000 clones listed, around 73% are singletons. The CDR3 is made up of 15 amino acids. Germline loops: CDR1 SGHRS, CDR2 YFSETQ. V was cut by 6 bases and J by 3 bases, with 19 bases left in between. This sequence joins TRBV5-1 and TRBJ2-7, with D perhaps matching TRBD2 (6 bases). The sequencing sample was made of lung tumor tissue. This clonotype was obtained from a human donor with non-small cell lung cancer. For the CDR3, the DNA is TGCGCCAGCACATATGGCACAGGCGGGGACTACGAGCAGTACTTC. Translated: CASTYGTGGDYEQYF.